Listed here are 19 T cell receptor beta chains from one sample, sequenced in a study of cytomegalovirus exposure and HLA in healthy donors. Both 60 Vbeta primers and 13 Jbeta primers went into the PCR. TCRdb's copy holds only in-frame clones and misses some; the assay was immunoSEQ multiplex PCR. The data hold more than 130,000 clones, with 80% observed a single time. Sequencing was done on a sample of PBMCs. The receptor source for this set is a man in his forties in good health and CMV-seropositive.

This sequence joins TRBV19 and TRBJ1-5, with 7 bases that match TRBD1. CDR1 is LNHDA and CDR2 is SQIVND in the germline V gene (reference sequence). The CDR3 extends over 14 amino acids. Germline trimming cut 3 bases from V and 5 bases from J; bases unmatched to any gene: 4. CDR3 in amino acids: CASSITGAYQPQHF. CDR3 sequence (DNA): TGTGCCAGTAGTATCACAGGGGCCTATCAGCCCCAGCATTTT.

This clone has a handful of counts. This sequence joins TRBV5-6 and TRBJ1-6; the match to TRBD1 covers 7 bases. V trimming: 4 bases; J trimming: 3 bases; junction bases outside the gene matches: 16. Germline assignment: CDR1 SGHDT and CDR2 YYEEEE. The CDR3 extends over 19 amino acids. The CDR3 nucleotides read TGTGCCAGCAGCCCAACTGCGTCGACAGGGAATATCTATAATTCACCCCTCCACTTT. Protein: CASSPTASTGNIYNSPLHF.

V and J are TRBV5-6 and TRBJ2-5; 7 positions match TRBD2. Judging by the DNA end, TRBJ2-7 fits better; the J call may be wrong. The germline CDR1 and CDR2 sequences are SGHDT and YYEEEE. The CDR3 consists of 14 residues. CDR3 loop: CASSLRGVTYEQYF. CDR3 sequence (DNA): TGTGCCAGCAGCTTACGGGGGGTAACCTACGAGCAGTACTTC.

CDR3 DNA: TGTGCCAGCAGCCGGCAGGGGGGAGAAAAACTGTTTTTT. It is translated as CASSRQGGEKLFF. The chain couples TRBV2 to TRBJ1-4, with TRBD1 matching over 7 bases. The CDR3 covers 13 residues. Germline V gives CDR1 SNHLY, CDR2 FYNNEI. Trimming took 6 bases from V and 8 from J; bases not matched to a gene: 6.

The rearrangement links TRBV10-1 to TRBJ1-1; D is possibly TRBD1 (6 bases). Trimming stripped 3 bases from V and 0 bases from J, with 17 bases between. Germline-derived CDR1 and CDR2 are WNHNN and SYGVQD (reference sequence). The CDR3 is 17 residues long. DNA for the CDR3: TGCGCCAGCAGTGATGAACAGGGAAGTGGCATGAACACTGAAGCTTTCTTT. Residues: CASSDEQGSGMNTEAFF.

The V and J genes are TRBV11-2 and TRBJ2-7; possibly TRBD2 for D (6 bases). CDR1 and CDR2 from the germline V gene are SGHAT and FQNNGV. With 1 base removed from V and 2 bases from J, the gap between germline ends came to 12 bases. This CDR3 spans 15 amino acids. The CDR3 sequence is CASSLGVSGTYEQYF. The CDR3 DNA sequence: TGTGCCAGCAGCTTAGGGGTTAGCGGAACCTACGAGCAGTACTTC.

This chain joins TRBV6-1 and TRBJ2-4; maybe TRBD1 (5 bases). The germline V gene encodes CDR1 MNHNS and CDR2 SASEGT. The CDR3 runs to 14 residues. V dropped 6 bases and J dropped 0 bases, with 9 bases sitting between them. CDR3 sequence (DNA): TGTGCCAGCAGATCCAGGGTAGCCAAAAACATTCAGTACTTC. Protein: CASRSRVAKNIQYF.

The CDR3 bases are TGTGCCAGCAGTTTATCAGGGGCTGGAAACACCATATATTTT. Protein: CASSLSGAGNTIYF. The chain joins TRBV27 to TRBJ1-3, with D possibly being TRBD1 (5 bases). The CDR3 is made up of 14 amino acids. The ends were cut back, 0 bases at V and 2 bases at J, with 5 bases in the middle. Looked up from germline, CDR1 is MNHEY and CDR2 is SMNVEV (reference sequence).

This clone is a singleton in its sample. The V and J genes are TRBV2 and TRBJ2-4; weak D call: TRBD2 (6 bases). The germline V gene has CDR1 SNHLY and CDR2 FYNNEI. The CDR3 length is 16 residues. V lost 4 bases and J lost 4, with 17 bases in between. The CDR3 sequence: CASSGEVGLRKNIQYF. Written as DNA, the CDR3 is TGTGCCAGCAGTGGGGAGGTTGGCCTAAGGAAAAACATTCAGTACTTC.

The rearrangement joins TRBV13 to TRBJ2-5; 9 nucleotides agree with TRBD1. The J call is uncertain, as TRBJ2-7 better fits the DNA end. This CDR3 is 14 amino acids long. Germline V CDR1 and CDR2: PRHDT, FYEKMQ (reference sequence). The CDR3 region is CASSLTGGSYEQYF. CDR3 bases: TGTGCCAGCAGCCTAACAGGGGGCTCATACGAGCAGTACTTC.

J is TRBJ2-5 and V is TRBV9, with 9 bases lining up with TRBD1. CDR3 length: 16 amino acids. Germline V gene lookup returns CDR1 SGDLS and CDR2 YYNGEE. The ends lost 3 bases at V and 5 bases at J; junction bases unmatched: 11. This CDR3 is CASSATGTGSTETQYF. CDR3 DNA sequence: TGTGCCAGCAGCGCCACCGGGACAGGGTCTACGGAGACCCAGTACTTC.

The genes are TRBV29-1 and TRBJ2-7; a weak D match, TRBD2 (6 bases). The ends were cut back, 6 bases at V and 8 bases at J, with 17 bases in the middle. The CDR3 length is 12 residues. Germline CDR1 is SQVTM and CDR2 is ANQGSEA. This chain's CDR3 is CSVGGEGRQQYF. Here the CDR3 DNA reads TGCAGCGTCGGGGGAGAGGGGCGGCAGCAGTACTTC.

CDR3 in amino acids: CASSLGTSGTDTQYF. Written as DNA, the CDR3 is TGTGCCAGCAGTTTAGGGACTAGCGGCACAGATACGCAGTATTTT. The rearrangement links TRBV27 to TRBJ2-3, with 10 bases aligning to TRBD2. With 2 bases clipped from V and 1 base from J, the junction kept 0 bases outside the gene matches. The CDR3 is 15 residues long. Per germline, CDR1 MNHEY and CDR2 SMNVEV (reference sequence).

The J gene is TRBJ2-7, the V gene TRBV27; 9 nucleotides align to TRBD1. The V and J ends lost 5 bases and 5 bases, in that order; junction bases with no gene match: 7. Looked up from germline, CDR1 is MNHEY and CDR2 is SMNVEV (reference sequence). The length of the CDR3 is 14 residues. The DNA of the CDR3 is TGTGCCAGCAGTCCGGGGACAGGGCGCCACGAGCAGTACTTC. As protein: CASSPGTGRHEQYF.

The table lists this clone with a few counts. The chain combines TRBV9 with TRBJ1-2; D is undetermined. Germline CDR1 reads SGDLS; CDR2 reads YYNGEE. V gave up 7 bases and J gave up 0 bases, with 10 bases separating them. CDR3 length: 13 residues. CDR3 residues: CASSGGTNYGYTF. CDR3 DNA: TGTGCCAGCTCCGGAGGTACTAACTATGGCTACACCTTC.

This clone was seen only once. The rearrangement joins TRBV5-1 to TRBJ2-1; 9 nucleotides align to TRBD2. The CDR3 is made up of 16 amino acids. Germline V gene sequence: CDR1 SGHRS, CDR2 YFSETQ. The J segment lost 4 bases and the V segment lost 5 bases, leaving 10 bases of the junction unmatched. CDR3 DNA sequence: TGCGCCAGCAGAAATCGCGGGGGGGCCCCTTACAATGAGCAGTTCTTC. Its protein is CASRNRGGAPYNEQFF. The entire variable domain, with the rest obtained from reference TRBV5-1 and TRBJ2-1, is as follows: KAGVTQTPRYLIKTRGQQVTLSCSPISGHRSVSWYQQTPGQGLQFLFEYFSETQRNKGNFPGRFSGRQFSNSRSEMNVSTLELGDSALYLCASRNRGGAPYNEQFFGPGTRLTVL.

The chain employs TRBV10-2 and TRBJ2-2; D is unresolved. V lost 4 bases and J 6 bases, leaving 9 bases between the germline ends. Looked up from germline, CDR1 is WSHSY and CDR2 is SAAADI. This CDR3 contains 13 residues. The CDR3 region is CASSVTGSGELFF. CDR3 sequence (DNA): TGCGCCAGCAGTGTAACGGGTTCCGGGGAGCTGTTTTTT.

V usage is TRBV7-2 and J usage is TRBJ2-6; D might be TRBD1 (6 bases). The germline V and J ends were trimmed by 5 bases and 0 bases, with 14 bases remaining between them. Germline assignment: CDR1 SGHTA and CDR2 FQGNSA. The CDR3 consists of 17 residues. CDR3 sequence (DNA): TGTGCCAGCAGCCCTCGGACAGCGAACTCTGGGGCCAACGTCCTGACTTTC. It yields the protein CASSPRTANSGANVLTF.

The rearrangement joins TRBV11-2 to TRBJ2-3; 9 nucleotides match TRBD2. The V and J ends lost 5 bases and 5 bases, in that order; junction bases with no gene match: 11. The CDR3 consists of 16 residues. Germline-derived CDR1 and CDR2 are SGHAT and FQNNGV. The CDR3 DNA sequence: TGTGCCAGCAGCCGGATGCTGCGGGAGGGTGGAGATACGCAGTATTTT. Translated, it gives CASSRMLREGGDTQYF.